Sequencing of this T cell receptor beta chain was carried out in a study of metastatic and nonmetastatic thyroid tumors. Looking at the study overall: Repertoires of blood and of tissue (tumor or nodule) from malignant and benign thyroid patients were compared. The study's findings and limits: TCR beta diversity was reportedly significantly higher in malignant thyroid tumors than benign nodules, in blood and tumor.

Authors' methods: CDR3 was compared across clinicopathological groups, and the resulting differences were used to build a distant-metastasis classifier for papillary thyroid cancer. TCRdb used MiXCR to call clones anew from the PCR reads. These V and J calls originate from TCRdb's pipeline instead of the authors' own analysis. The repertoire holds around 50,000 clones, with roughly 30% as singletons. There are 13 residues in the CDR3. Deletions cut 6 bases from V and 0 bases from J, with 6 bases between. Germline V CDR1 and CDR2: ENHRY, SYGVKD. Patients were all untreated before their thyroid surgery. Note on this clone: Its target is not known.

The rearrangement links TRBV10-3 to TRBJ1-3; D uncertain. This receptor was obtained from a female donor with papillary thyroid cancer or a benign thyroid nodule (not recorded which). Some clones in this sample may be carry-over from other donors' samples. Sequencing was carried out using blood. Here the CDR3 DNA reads TGTGCCATCAGGGAGGCCTCTGGAAACACCATATATTTT. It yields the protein CAIREASGNTIYF.